The 24 T cell receptor beta chains reported below all come from one sample, sequenced in a study of shared clonotypes between healthy human individuals. Sequenced by immunoSEQ multiplex PCR; TCRdb stores in-frame clones only, minus some. The sample has 1.5 million to 2.5 million clones; just under 95% are singletons. Positive CCR7 selection of CD45RO-negative cells yielded the naive CD8 cells, and terminally differentiated effector memory CD45RA+ cells were excluded. Sequenced sample: naive CD8+ T cells sorted from blood. These receptor sequences come from a man between 18 and 35 years old in good health.

The gene calls are TRBV4-1 and TRBJ2-5; perhaps TRBD2 as D (5 bases). The germline V gene encodes CDR1 MGHRA and CDR2 YSYEKL. The V gene lost 6 bases and the J gene lost 5 bases, with 19 bases spanning the gap. The CDR3 runs 15 residues. CDR3 amino acids: CASSQRDEEAETQYF. The CDR3 DNA is TGCGCCAGCAGTCAGAGGGATGAAGAAGCGGAGACCCAGTACTTC.

This chain connects TRBV27 to TRBJ2-5; tentatively, D is TRBD1 (6 bases). The CDR3 consists of 17 residues. In germline, CDR1 is MNHEY, CDR2 SMNVEV (reference sequence). The ends were cut back, 5 bases at V and 5 bases at J, with 24 bases in the middle. The CDR3 nucleotides read TGTGCCAGCAGTAACGTCCGCGTCCTCGGTAGGGGGGAGACCCAGTACTTC. This encodes CASSNVRVLGRGETQYF.

The rearrangement links TRBV7-6 to TRBJ2-7, with D possibly being TRBD1 or TRBD2 (5 bases each). The CDR3 extends over 15 amino acids. Trimming stripped 4 bases from V and 1 base from J, with 14 bases between. Germline V gives CDR1 SGHVS, CDR2 FNYEAQ. In DNA, the CDR3 is TGTGCCAGCAGCTCCACCGGGACGGGATCCTACGAGCAGTACTTC. Its protein product is CASSSTGTGSYEQYF.

The rearrangement joins TRBV11-3 to TRBJ2-2; D is perhaps TRBD2 (5 bases). Germline assignment: CDR1 SGHNT and CDR2 YENEEA. The CDR3 is made up of 17 amino acids. V lost 4 bases and J 3 bases, leaving 18 bases between the germline ends. CDR3 in DNA: TGTGCCAGCAGCTCGTTTGGAGCGGAGGAGGACACCGGGGAGCTGTTTTTT. Protein sequence: CASSSFGAEEDTGELFF.

The chain links TRBV28 to TRBJ1-2; TRBD1 is a possible D gene (6 bases). V gave up 3 bases and J gave up 8 bases, with 10 bases separating them. CDR3 length equals 12 residues. Germline-derived CDR1 and CDR2 are MDHEN and SYDVKM. Here the CDR3 DNA reads TGTGCCAGCAGTTTCAGGGGCGGGGGCTACACCTTC. Its translation is CASSFRGGGYTF.

V and J are TRBV4-1 and TRBJ1-2; 7 bases map to TRBD1. Trimming cost V 2 bases and J 6 bases; bases outside gene matches: 6. The CDR3 runs to 14 residues. Germline V gives CDR1 MGHRA, CDR2 YSYEKL. Written as DNA, the CDR3 is TGCGCCAGCAGCCAACCAGGGGGAATCGATGGCTACACCTTC. Its translation: CASSQPGGIDGYTF.

This chain links TRBV13 with TRBJ2-7, with TRBD2 as a possible D gene (6 bases). Per germline, CDR1 PRHDT and CDR2 FYEKMQ (reference sequence). Trimming took off 7 bases at V and 4 bases at J, with 17 bases between the two ends. The CDR3 extends over 14 amino acids. The CDR3 region has the DNA TGTGCCAGCACGAGCCGGGACTCCGATTACGAGCAGTACTTC. This codes for CASTSRDSDYEQYF. The whole variable domain, filled in from reference TRBV13 and TRBJ2-7, reads AAGVIQSPRHLIKEKRETATLKCYPIPRHDTVYWYQQGPGQDPQFLISFYEKMQSDKGSIPDRFSAQQFSDYHSELNMSSLELGDSALYFCASTSRDSDYEQYFGPGTRLTVT.

The count of this clone is one. In DNA form, the CDR3 reads TGTGCCAGCAGCGTAGAAATCGGGGAAACCTACGAGCAGTACTTC. It yields the protein CASSVEIGETYEQYF. This chain links TRBV9 with TRBJ2-7; weak D call: TRBD2 (5 bases). This CDR3 spans 15 amino acids. With 0 bases removed from V and 2 bases from J, the gap between germline ends came to 12 bases. Per germline, CDR1 SGDLS and CDR2 YYNGEE.

The rearrangement links TRBV4-1 to TRBJ2-3; no reliable D call. Looked up from germline, CDR1 is MGHRA and CDR2 is YSYEKL. Trimming left V 5 bases short and J 0 bases short, with 12 bases between. The CDR3 is made up of 15 amino acids. This chain's CDR3 is CASSATTTSTDTQYF. The DNA for the CDR3 is TGCGCCAGCAGCGCTACAACTACTAGCACAGATACGCAGTATTTT.

Turning to this clone: This CDR3 is also generated by other DNA sequences in the sample. This chain links TRBV28 with TRBJ2-3; 11 bases agree with TRBD2. Germline V gene lookup returns CDR1 MDHEN and CDR2 SYDVKM. V shed 5 bases, J shed 1 base, and the junction held 2 bases outside the gene matches. The CDR3 is 15 amino acids. CDR3 DNA: TGTGCCAGCAGTCCACTAGCGGGGGGCACAGATACGCAGTATTTT. It yields the protein CASSPLAGGTDTQYF.

This chain connects TRBV5-4 to TRBJ1-2; 7 bases match TRBD1. The trim removed 3 bases at V and 4 bases at J, leaving 18 bases unmatched. The germline gives CDR1 SGHNT, CDR2 YYREEE (reference sequence). CDR3 length: 18 amino acids. DNA of the CDR3: TGTGCCAGCAGCTCGGAAGGACAGGAGAATCTCCCTCTCTATGGCTACACCTTC. Translating it yields CASSSEGQENLPLYGYTF.

The V call is TRBV6-5, the J call TRBJ2-3, with 14 bases matching TRBD2. Germline CDR1 reads MNHEY; CDR2 reads SVGAGI. J gave up 4 bases and V 6 bases, and 3 bases lay outside the gene matches. The CDR3 spans 15 residues. The CDR3 DNA is TGTGCCAGCAGGGGACTAGCGGGAGTCGCAGATACGCAGTATTTT. Translating gives CASRGLAGVADTQYF.

The chain combines TRBV6-5 with TRBJ2-5, with D perhaps matching TRBD1 (6 bases). The CDR3 loop spans 16 amino acids. Germline V gives CDR1 MNHEY, CDR2 SVGAGI. V lost 1 base and J lost 2, with 14 bases in between. CDR3 sequence (DNA): TGTGCCAGCAGTTACTTTTCAGGGGCTGAACAAGAGACCCAGTACTTC. Encoded protein: CASSYFSGAEQETQYF.

This chain joins TRBV27 and TRBJ1-2; D is undetermined. Germline V gene lookup returns CDR1 MNHEY and CDR2 SMNVEV (reference sequence). V was cut by 5 bases and J by 3 bases, with 19 bases left in between. The CDR3 has 16 amino acids. This chain's CDR3 is CASSPLRTQAYYGYTF. The CDR3 nucleotides read TGTGCCAGCAGTCCGTTAAGAACTCAGGCGTACTATGGCTACACCTTC.

The chain combines TRBV9 with TRBJ2-3; possibly TRBD1 or TRBD2 for D (6 bases each). V was shortened by 3 bases and J by 2 bases, with 16 bases between the two germline ends. This CDR3 comprises 16 residues. Germline V gene lookup returns CDR1 SGDLS and CDR2 YYNGEE. The CDR3 nucleotides are TGTGCCAGCAGCGCCGAGGGGGGAGCCTTCACAGATACGCAGTATTTT. Translation: CASSAEGGAFTDTQYF. Complete variable domain (other parts from reference TRBV9 and TRBJ2-3): DSGVTQTPKHLITATGQRVTLRCSPRSGDLSVYWYQQSLDQGLQFLIQYYNGEERAKGNILERFSAQQFPDLHSELNLSSLELGDSALYFCASSAEGGAFTDTQYFGPGTRLTVL.

The gene calls are TRBV30 and TRBJ2-2; a possible D gene is TRBD2 (5 bases). The germline V gene encodes CDR1 GTSNPN and CDR2 SVGIG (reference sequence). V gave up 1 base and J gave up 6 bases, with 12 bases separating them. The CDR3 length is 14 residues. DNA for the CDR3: TGTGCCTGGAGTGGGGGAGCCGGGGCCGGGGAGCTGTTTTTT. It is translated as CAWSGGAGAGELFF.

The genes are TRBV27 and TRBJ2-2, with D unclear. CDR1 and CDR2 from the germline V gene are MNHEY and SMNVEV (reference sequence). Trimming stripped 7 bases from V and 7 bases from J, with 7 bases between. The CDR3 is made up of 11 amino acids. The CDR3 bases are TGTGCCAGCACGGGTGGCGGGGAGCTGTTTTTT. It is translated as CASTGGGELFF.

This clone was counted once. One junction end does not reproduce the germline sequence, and a read error may be involved. The chain links TRBV27 to TRBJ1-1; TRBD1 is a possible D gene (6 bases). The CDR3 consists of 15 residues. Germline lookup yields CDR1 MNHEY and CDR2 SMNVEV (reference sequence). DNA of the CDR3: TGTGCCATCAGTGAAAGGGGGGGGGAGTACACTGAAGCTTTCTTT. This sequence encodes CAISERGGEYTEAFF.

This sequence joins TRBV28 and TRBJ1-5; weak D call: TRBD1 (6 bases). Germline V gene data show CDR1 as MDHEN and CDR2 as SYDVKM. The CDR3 length is 15 residues. The V gene lost 7 bases and the J gene lost 7 bases, with 20 bases spanning the gap. The DNA for the CDR3 is TGTGCCAGCAACGTTGCAGGGCCAGGGGACCAGCCCCAGCATTTT. This sequence encodes CASNVAGPGDQPQHF.

CDR3 bases: TGTGCCAGCAGTTCCGGGGACAGGGTTTCAGAGACCCAGTACTTC. Its translation: CASSSGDRVSETQYF. The chain carries TRBV27 and TRBJ2-5, with 9 positions matching TRBD1. CDR1 and CDR2 (germline): MNHEY, SMNVEV (reference sequence). V dropped 4 bases and J dropped 4; count of bases not matched to a gene: 7. This CDR3 region has 15 residues.

The V and J genes are TRBV9 and TRBJ1-1, with a weak D call TRBD1 (6 bases). CDR3 length equals 14 residues. V was shortened by 4 bases and J by 0 bases, with 10 bases between the two germline ends. CDR1 is SGDLS and CDR2 is YYNGEE in the germline V gene. CDR3 sequence: CASSSTGLNTEAFF. The CDR3, as DNA: TGTGCCAGCAGCTCAACAGGGTTGAACACTGAAGCTTTCTTT.

This rearrangement joins TRBV7-2 to TRBJ2-7; D possibly corresponds to TRBD2 (5 bases). This CDR3 region has 16 residues. Germline CDR1 reads SGHTA; CDR2 reads FQGNSA. V lost 7 bases to trimming and J lost 5 bases, with 24 bases between them. CDR3 bases: TGTGCCAGCAACTACTTAGAGGGCGAGGGTGAACACGAGCAGTACTTC. Translated: CASNYLEGEGEHEQYF.

This clone has just one count. DNA for the CDR3: TGCGCCAGCAGCCGCCTACTAGCGGGAGAGCAAGAGACCCAGTACTTC. Translating it yields CASSRLLAGEQETQYF. The V and J genes are TRBV4-3 and TRBJ2-5; TRBD2 matches 11 bases. Germline CDR1 reads LGHNA; CDR2 reads YSLEER. The CDR3 has 16 residues. With V trimmed by 4 bases and J by 2 bases, 6 bases remained unmatched.

The chain employs TRBV7-6 and TRBJ1-4, with D tentatively TRBD1 (5 bases). The germline V gene encodes CDR1 SGHVS and CDR2 FNYEAQ. V dropped 3 bases and J dropped 5 bases, with 7 bases sitting between them. There are 13 residues in the CDR3. In DNA, the CDR3 is TGTGCCAGCAGCTTCGGACAAAATGAAAAACTGTTTTTT. Translation: CASSFGQNEKLFF.